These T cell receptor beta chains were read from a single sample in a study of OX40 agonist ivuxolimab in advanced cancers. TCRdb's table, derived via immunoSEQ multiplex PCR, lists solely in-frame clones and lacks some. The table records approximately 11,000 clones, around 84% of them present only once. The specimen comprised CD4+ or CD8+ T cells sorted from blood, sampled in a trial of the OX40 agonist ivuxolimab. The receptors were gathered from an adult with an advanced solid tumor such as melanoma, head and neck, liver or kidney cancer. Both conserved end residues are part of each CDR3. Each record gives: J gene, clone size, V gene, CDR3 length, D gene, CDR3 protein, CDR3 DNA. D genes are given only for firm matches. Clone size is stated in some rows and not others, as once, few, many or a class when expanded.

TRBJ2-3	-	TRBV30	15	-	CAWSTLGGFTDTQYF	TGTGCCTGGAGTACTCTAGGGGGGTTCACAGATACGCAGTATTTT
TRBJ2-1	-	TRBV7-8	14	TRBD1	CASSSGTGPNEQFF	TGTGCCAGCAGCTCAGGGACAGGGCCGAATGAGCAGTTCTTC
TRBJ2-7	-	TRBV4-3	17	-	CASSVRTGTVSSYEQYF	TGCGCCAGCAGCGTACGAACCGGGACGGTGAGCTCCTACGAGCAGTACTTC
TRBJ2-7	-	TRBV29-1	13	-	CSVVDGRTYEQYF	TGCAGCGTTGTGGACGGAAGGACCTACGAGCAGTACTTC
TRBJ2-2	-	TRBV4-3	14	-	CASSQDSATGELFF	TGCGCCAGCAGCCAAGATTCGGCCACCGGGGAGCTGTTTTTT
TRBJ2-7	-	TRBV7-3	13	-	CASSLNQGYEQYF	TGTGCCAGCAGCTTAAACCAGGGCTACGAGCAGTACTTC
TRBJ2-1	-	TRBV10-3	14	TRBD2	CAIAGGDWYNEQFF	TGTGCCATCGCGGGGGGCGATTGGTACAATGAGCAGTTCTTC
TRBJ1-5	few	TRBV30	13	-	CAWTGGQGQPQHF	TGTGCCTGGACCGGGGGGCAAGGACAGCCCCAGCATTTT
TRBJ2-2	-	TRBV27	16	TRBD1	CASSLIPTGYGGELFF	TGTGCCAGCAGTTTAATCCCGACAGGGTATGGCGGGGAGCTGTTTTTT
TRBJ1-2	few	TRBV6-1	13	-	CASSVADRDGYTF	TGTGCCAGCAGTGTAGCGGACAGAGATGGCTACACCTTC
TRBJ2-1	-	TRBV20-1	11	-	CSVIPVGEQFF	TGCAGTGTCATTCCGGTGGGTGAGCAGTTCTTC
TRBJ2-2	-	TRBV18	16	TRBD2	CASSEMGGRNTGELFF	TGTGCCAGCTCAGAAATGGGCGGGAGGAACACCGGGGAGCTGTTTTTT
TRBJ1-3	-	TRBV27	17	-	CASSLFGRAASGNTIYF	TGTGCCAGCAGTTTGTTTGGCAGGGCAGCCTCTGGAAACACCATATATTTT
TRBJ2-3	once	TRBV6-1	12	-	CASSHSADTQYF	TGTGCCAGCAGCCACAGCGCAGATACGCAGTATTTT
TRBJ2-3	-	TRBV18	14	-	CASSPPASTDTQYF	TGTGCCAGCTCACCACCTGCTAGCACAGATACGCAGTATTTT
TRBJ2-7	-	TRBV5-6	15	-	CASSTAPGEKDEQYF	TGTGCCAGCAGCACTGCGCCAGGGGAAAAAGACGAGCAGTACTTC
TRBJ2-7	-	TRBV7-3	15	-	CASSFKRVLSYEQYF	TGTGCCAGCAGCTTTAAGCGGGTTCTCTCCTACGAGCAGTACTTC
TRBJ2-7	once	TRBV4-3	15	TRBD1	CASSPGRTGTYEQYF	TGCGCCAGCAGCCCCGGTCGGACAGGAACCTACGAGCAGTACTTC
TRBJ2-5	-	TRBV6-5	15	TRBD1	CASSPWTGGGETQYF	TGTGCCAGCAGCCCGTGGACAGGGGGCGGGGAGACCCAGTACTTC
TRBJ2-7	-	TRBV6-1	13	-	CASSRDVHYEQYF	TGTGCCAGCAGCCGGGACGTACATTACGAGCAGTACTTC
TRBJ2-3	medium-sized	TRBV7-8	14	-	CASSLESPTDTQYF	TGTGCCAGCAGCTTAGAGTCCCCTACAGATACGCAGTATTTT
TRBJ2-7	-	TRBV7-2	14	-	CASSSHLAGYEQYF	TGTGCCAGCAGCTCCCACTTAGCCGGGTACGAGCAGTACTTC
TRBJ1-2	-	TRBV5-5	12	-	CASSSPGGGYTF	TGTGCCAGCAGCTCCCCCGGCGGAGGCTACACCTTC
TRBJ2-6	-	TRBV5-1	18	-	CASSPAQAVYSGANVLTF	TGCGCCAGCAGCCCTGCGCAGGCGGTTTACTCTGGGGCCAACGTCCTGACTTTC
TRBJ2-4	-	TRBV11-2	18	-	CASSERAGASWTKNIQYF	TGTGCCAGCAGCGAGAGGGCCGGGGCCTCCTGGACCAAAAACATTCAGTACTTC
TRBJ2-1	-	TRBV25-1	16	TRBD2	CASSGFAGGPDNEQFF	TGTGCCAGCAGTGGATTTGCGGGAGGGCCAGACAATGAGCAGTTCTTC
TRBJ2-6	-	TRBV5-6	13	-	CASRRSGANVLTF	TGTGCCAGCAGGCGCTCTGGGGCCAACGTCCTGACTTTC
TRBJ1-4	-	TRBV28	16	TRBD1	CASSTTGGATNEKLFF	TGTGCCAGCAGTACCACAGGGGGCGCAACTAATGAAAAACTGTTTTTT
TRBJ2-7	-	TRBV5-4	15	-	CASSFLASSSYEQYF	TGTGCCAGCAGCTTTTTGGCCTCTAGCTCCTACGAGCAGTACTTC
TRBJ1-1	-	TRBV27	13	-	CASSFEGYTEAFF	TGTGCCAGCAGTTTCGAAGGGTACACTGAAGCTTTCTTT
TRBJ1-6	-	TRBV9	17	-	CASSVARGPTPNSPLHF	TGTGCCAGCAGCGTAGCTCGGGGGCCCACTCCGAATTCACCCCTCCACTTT
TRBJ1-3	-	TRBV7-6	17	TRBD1	CASSLTATGFSGNTIYF	TGTGCCAGCAGCTTAACTGCGACAGGGTTCTCTGGAAACACCATATATTTT
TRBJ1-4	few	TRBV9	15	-	CASSPQDGGDEKLFF	TGTGCCAGCAGCCCCCAAGACGGAGGTGATGAAAAACTGTTTTTT
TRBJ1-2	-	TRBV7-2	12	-	CASSALNYGYTF	TGTGCCAGCAGCGCCCTTAACTATGGCTACACCTTC